This T cell receptor beta chain is drawn from a study of cytotoxic CD8 clonotypes in ibrutinib-treated CLL. Looking at the study overall: Patient counts were around 11 relapsed/refractory, over 14 treatment-naive and some 17 IGHV unmutated. Mean values per sample were hundreds of thousands of productive templates and tens of thousands of productive rearrangements. General study findings and limits: At progression, clonality fell back toward baseline after rising at ibrutinib response.

Concerning this clone: The antigen is unknown.

TCR beta libraries used approximately 1.9 micrograms of genomic DNA from cryopreserved PBMCs. The assay was immunoSEQ multiplex PCR, and TCRdb's table has in-frame clones only and misses some. The sample lists about 50,000 clones; less than 90% were seen once. The V end lost 8 bases, the J end lost 6 bases, and 19 bases lay between the germline ends. The length of the CDR3 is 14 residues. CDR1 is MDHEN, CDR2 SYDVKM, per germline. This TCR was recovered from a human donor with chronic lymphocytic leukemia. This specimen consisted of PBMCs, obtained after 24 months of ibrutinib treatment. The V call is TRBV28, the J call TRBJ1-1, with D possibly matching TRBD1 (6 bases). The CDR3 loop is CASALGGTSAEAFF. In DNA, the CDR3 is TGTGCCAGCGCGCTCGGGGGGACATCGGCTGAAGCTTTCTTT.